This T cell receptor beta chain was profiled in a study of control samples from healthy donors and cancer patients. Data came from immunoSEQ multiplex PCR; TCRdb stores just in-frame clones and leaves some out. The data show 100,000 to 150,000 clones, 85% to 95% seen once. The CDR3 has 16 residues. Trimming at V came to 7 bases and at J to 0 bases, leaving 7 bases not matched to a gene. CDR1 is MDHEN and CDR2 is SYDVKM in the germline V gene. This TCR was recovered from a man between 45 and 60 years old with head and neck cancer. The source material was PBMCs. This chain uses TRBV28 with TRBJ1-2, with 11 positions matching TRBD1. CDR3 DNA: TGTGCCAGCACCGGGACAGGGGGACGAGCTAACTATGGCTACACCTTC. This sequence encodes CASTGTGGRANYGYTF.